This TCR beta chain was identified during a study of beta chain features in type 1 diabetes. Whole-study context: On cell yields, gender and age, patients and healthy donors were similar.

Sort purity for all populations was recorded as exceeding 98%. Of the isolated RNA, all was reverse transcribed, and so the sequenced material was expressed TCRB transcripts. Repertoires were generated with immunoSEQ multiplex PCR, while TCRdb's copy carries only in-frame clones and drops some. Of almost 350,000 clones listed, 8% are singletons. The ends lost 3 bases at V and 3 bases at J; junction bases unmatched: 3. Germline loops: CDR1 MNHNS, CDR2 SASEGT. The CDR3 is made up of 15 amino acids. This sequence joins TRBV6-1 and TRBJ2-3; 10 nucleotides match TRBD2. Sequenced input: central memory CD4+ T cells from blood. This receptor was identified in a woman aged 18 to 35 in good health. The CDR3 is CASSDSGRKTDTQYF. The CDR3 region has the DNA TGTGCCAGCAGTGATAGCGGGAGGAAAACAGATACGCAGTATTTT.